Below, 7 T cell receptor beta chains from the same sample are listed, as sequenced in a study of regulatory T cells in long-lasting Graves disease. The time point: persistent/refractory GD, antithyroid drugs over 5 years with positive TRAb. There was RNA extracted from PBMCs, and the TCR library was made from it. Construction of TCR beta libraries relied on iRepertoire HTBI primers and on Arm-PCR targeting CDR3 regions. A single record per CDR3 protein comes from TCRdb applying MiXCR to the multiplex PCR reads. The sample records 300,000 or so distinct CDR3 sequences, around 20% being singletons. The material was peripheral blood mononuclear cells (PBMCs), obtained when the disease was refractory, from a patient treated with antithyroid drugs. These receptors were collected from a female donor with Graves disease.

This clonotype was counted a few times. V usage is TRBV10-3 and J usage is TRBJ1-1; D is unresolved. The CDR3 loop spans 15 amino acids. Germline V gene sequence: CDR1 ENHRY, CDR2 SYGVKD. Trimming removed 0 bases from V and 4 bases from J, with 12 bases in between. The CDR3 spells CAISESGQAVTEAFF. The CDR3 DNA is TGTGCCATCAGTGAGTCGGGTCAGGCGGTCACTGAAGCTTTCTTT.

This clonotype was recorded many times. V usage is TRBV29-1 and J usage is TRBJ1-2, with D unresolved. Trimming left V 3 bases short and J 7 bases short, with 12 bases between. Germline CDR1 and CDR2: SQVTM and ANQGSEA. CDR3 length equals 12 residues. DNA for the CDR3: TGCAGCGTTGATGGAGGGAACAGTGGCTACACCTTC. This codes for CSVDGGNSGYTF.

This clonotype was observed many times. The CDR3 nucleotides are TGTGCCAGCAGATATGACAGGGGAGGAGACGTAGAAAAACTGTTTTTT. Translation gives CASRYDRGGDVEKLFF. The rearrangement joins TRBV7-8 to TRBJ1-4, with 8 bases that match TRBD1. Germline CDR1 is SGHVS and CDR2 is FQNEAQ. The V gene end was trimmed by 6 bases and the J gene end by 8 bases; junction bases not matched to a gene: 14. This CDR3 comprises 16 residues.

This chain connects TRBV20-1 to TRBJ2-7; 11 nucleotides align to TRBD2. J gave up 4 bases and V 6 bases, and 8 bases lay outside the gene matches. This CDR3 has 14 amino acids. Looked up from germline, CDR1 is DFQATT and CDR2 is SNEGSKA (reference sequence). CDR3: CSASETSGIYEQYF. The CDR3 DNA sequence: TGCAGTGCCAGCGAGACTAGCGGGATTTACGAGCAGTACTTC.

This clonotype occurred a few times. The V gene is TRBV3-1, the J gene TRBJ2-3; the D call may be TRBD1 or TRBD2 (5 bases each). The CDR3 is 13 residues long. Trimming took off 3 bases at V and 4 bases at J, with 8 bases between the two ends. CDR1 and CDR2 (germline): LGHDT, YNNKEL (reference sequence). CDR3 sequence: CASSHQGPDTQYF. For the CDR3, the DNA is TGTGCCAGCAGCCATCAGGGACCAGATACGCAGTATTTT.

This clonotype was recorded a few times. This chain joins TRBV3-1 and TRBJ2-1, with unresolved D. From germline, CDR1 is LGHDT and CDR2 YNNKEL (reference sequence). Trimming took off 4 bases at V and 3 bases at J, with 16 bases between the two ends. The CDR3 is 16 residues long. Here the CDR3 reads CASSPPGAESYNEQFF. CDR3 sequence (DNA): TGTGCCAGCAGCCCCCCGGGTGCGGAGAGCTACAATGAGCAGTTCTTC.

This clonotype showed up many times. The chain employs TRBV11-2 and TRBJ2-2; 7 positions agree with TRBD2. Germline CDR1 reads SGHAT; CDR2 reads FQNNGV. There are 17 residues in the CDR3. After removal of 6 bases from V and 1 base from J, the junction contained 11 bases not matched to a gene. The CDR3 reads CASRRELNQGNTGELFF. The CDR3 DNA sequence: TGTGCCAGCAGGCGGGAGCTCAACCAGGGGAACACCGGGGAGCTGTTTTTT.